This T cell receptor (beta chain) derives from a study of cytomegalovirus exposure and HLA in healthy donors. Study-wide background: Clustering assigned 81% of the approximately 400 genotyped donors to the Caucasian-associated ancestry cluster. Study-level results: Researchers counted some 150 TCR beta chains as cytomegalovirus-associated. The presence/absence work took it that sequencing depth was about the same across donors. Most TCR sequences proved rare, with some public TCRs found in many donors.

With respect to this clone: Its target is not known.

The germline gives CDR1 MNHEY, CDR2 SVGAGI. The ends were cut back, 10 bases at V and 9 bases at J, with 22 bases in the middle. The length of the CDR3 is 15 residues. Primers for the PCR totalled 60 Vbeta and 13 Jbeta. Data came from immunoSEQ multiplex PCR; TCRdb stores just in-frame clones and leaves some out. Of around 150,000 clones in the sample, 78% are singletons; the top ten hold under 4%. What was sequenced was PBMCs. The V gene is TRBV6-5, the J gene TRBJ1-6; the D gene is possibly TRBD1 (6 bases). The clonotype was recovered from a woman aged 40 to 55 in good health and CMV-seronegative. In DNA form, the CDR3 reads TGTGCCACTTTATTCCGGGACAATTTCGCTTCACCCCTCCACTTT. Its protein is CATLFRDNFASPLHF.